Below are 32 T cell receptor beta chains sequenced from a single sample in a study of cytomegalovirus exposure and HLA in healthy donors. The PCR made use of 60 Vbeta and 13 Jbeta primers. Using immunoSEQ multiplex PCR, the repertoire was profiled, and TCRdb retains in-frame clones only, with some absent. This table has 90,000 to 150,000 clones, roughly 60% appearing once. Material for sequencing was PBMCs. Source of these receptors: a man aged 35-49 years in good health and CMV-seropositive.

The DNA for the CDR3 is TGTGCCAGCAGCCAACCGAGTACTAGTGCCGGGGAGCTGTTTTTT. Its protein product is CASSQPSTSAGELFF. This chain links TRBV9 with TRBJ2-2, with a weak D call TRBD2 (5 bases). The ends were cut back, 4 bases at V and 6 bases at J, with 16 bases in the middle. The CDR3 length is 15 residues. Germline CDR1 is SGDLS and CDR2 is YYNGEE. The full variable domain, with the rest looked up from reference TRBV9 and TRBJ2-2, is DSGVTQTPKHLITATGQRVTLRCSPRSGDLSVYWYQQSLDQGLQFLIQYYNGEERAKGNILERFSAQQFPDLHSELNLSSLELGDSALYFCASSQPSTSAGELFFGEGSRLTVL.

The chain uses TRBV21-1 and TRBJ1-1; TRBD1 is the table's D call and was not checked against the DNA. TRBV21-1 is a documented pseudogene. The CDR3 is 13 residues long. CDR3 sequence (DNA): TGTGCCAGCAGTTTTACAGGGGGGACTGAAGCTTTCTTT. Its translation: CASSFTGGTEAFF.

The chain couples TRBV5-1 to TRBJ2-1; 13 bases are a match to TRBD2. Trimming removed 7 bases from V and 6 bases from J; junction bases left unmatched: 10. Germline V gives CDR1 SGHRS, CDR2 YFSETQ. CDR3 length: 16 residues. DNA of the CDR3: TGCGCCAGCGGCAAACTAGCGGGAGGGGAGTTCAATGAGCAGTTCTTC. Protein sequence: CASGKLAGGEFNEQFF.

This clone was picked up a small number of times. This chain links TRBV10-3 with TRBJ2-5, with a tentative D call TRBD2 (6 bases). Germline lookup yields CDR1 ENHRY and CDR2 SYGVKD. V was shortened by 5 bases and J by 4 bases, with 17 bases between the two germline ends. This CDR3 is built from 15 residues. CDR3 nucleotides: TGTGCCATCAGTAGCCCGGTGGGGGGTGCAGAGACCCAGTACTTC. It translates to CAISSPVGGAETQYF.

The CDR3 spells CASSLAPGIREKLFF. In nucleotides, the CDR3 is TGTGCCAGCAGCTTAGCGCCGGGTATTCGGGAAAAACTGTTTTTT. The chain links TRBV7-9 to TRBJ1-4; D not certain. Trimming took 0 bases from V and 8 from J, leaving 13 bases between them. Germline V CDR1 and CDR2: SEHNR, FQNEAQ (reference sequence). CDR3 size: 15 residues.

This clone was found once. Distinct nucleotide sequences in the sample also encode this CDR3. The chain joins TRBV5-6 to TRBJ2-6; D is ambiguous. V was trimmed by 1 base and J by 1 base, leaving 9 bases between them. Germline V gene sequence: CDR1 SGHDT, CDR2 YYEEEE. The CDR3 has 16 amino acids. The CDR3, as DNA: TGTGCCAGCAGCTTGTCTCTGTCTTCTGGGGCCAACGTCCTGACTTTC. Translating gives CASSLSLSSGANVLTF.

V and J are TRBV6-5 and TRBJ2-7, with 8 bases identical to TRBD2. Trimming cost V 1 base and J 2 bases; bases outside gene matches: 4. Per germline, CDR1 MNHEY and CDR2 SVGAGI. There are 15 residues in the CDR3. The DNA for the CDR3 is TGTGCCAGCAGTTACTTGCGGGGGGATACCTACGAGCAGTACTTC. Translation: CASSYLRGDTYEQYF.

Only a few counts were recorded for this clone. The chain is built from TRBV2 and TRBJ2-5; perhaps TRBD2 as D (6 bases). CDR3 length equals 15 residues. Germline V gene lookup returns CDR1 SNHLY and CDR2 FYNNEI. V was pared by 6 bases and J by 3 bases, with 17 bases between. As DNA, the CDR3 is TGTGCCAGCAGGGCCGGATGGCCGGGGGAAGAGACCCAGTACTTC. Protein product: CASRAGWPGEETQYF. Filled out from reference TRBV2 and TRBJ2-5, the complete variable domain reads EPEVTQTPSHQVTQMGQEVILRCVPISNHLYFYWYRQILGQKVEFLVSFYNNEISEKSEIFDDQFSVERPDGSNFTLKIRSTKLEDSAMYFCASRAGWPGEETQYFGPGTRLLVL.

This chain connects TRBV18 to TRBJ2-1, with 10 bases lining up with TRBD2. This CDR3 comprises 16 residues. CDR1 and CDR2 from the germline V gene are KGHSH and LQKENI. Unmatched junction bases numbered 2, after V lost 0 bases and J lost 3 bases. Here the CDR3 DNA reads TGTGCCAGCTCACCACCGGCTAGCGGGGGCTACAATGAGCAGTTCTTC. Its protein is CASSPPASGGYNEQFF. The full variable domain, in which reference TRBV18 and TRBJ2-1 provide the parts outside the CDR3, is NAGVMQNPRHLVRRRGQEARLRCSPMKGHSHVYWYRQLPEEGLKFMVYLQKENIIDESGMPKERFSAEFPKEGPSILRIQQVVRGDSAAYFCASSPPASGGYNEQFFGPGTRLTVL.

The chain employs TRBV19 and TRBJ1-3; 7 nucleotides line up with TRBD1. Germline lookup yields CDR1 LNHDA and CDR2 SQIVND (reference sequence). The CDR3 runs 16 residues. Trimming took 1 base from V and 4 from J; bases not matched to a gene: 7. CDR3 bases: TGTGCCAGTAGTATAGGTAACAGGGGTTCCGGAAACACCATATATTTT. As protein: CASSIGNRGSGNTIYF.

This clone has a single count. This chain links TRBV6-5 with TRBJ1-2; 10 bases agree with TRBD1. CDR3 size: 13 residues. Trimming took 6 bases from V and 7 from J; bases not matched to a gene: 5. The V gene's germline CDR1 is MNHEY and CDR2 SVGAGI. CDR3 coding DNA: TGTGCCAGCAGCCCCGACAGGGGGCTTGGCTACACCTTC. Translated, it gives CASSPDRGLGYTF.

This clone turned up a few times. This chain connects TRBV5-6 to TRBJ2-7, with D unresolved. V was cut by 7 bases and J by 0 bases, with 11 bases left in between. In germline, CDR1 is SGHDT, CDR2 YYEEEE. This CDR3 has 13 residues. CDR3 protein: CASSTAASYEQYF. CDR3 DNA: TGTGCCAGCTCTACTGCGGCCTCCTACGAGCAGTACTTC.

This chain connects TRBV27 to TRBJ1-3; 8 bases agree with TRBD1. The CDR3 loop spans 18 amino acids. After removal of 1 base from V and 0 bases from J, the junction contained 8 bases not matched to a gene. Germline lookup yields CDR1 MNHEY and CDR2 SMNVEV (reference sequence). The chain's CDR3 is CASSLYAGGESSGNTIYF. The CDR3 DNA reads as TGTGCCAGCAGTTTATACGCAGGGGGCGAGAGCTCTGGAAACACCATATATTTT.

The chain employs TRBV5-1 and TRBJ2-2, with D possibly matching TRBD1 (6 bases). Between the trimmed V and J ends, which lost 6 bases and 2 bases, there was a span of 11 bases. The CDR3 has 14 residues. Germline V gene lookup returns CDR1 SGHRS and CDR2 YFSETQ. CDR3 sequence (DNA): TGCGCCAGCACGACGGGACACAACACCGGGGAGCTGTTTTTT. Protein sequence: CASTTGHNTGELFF.

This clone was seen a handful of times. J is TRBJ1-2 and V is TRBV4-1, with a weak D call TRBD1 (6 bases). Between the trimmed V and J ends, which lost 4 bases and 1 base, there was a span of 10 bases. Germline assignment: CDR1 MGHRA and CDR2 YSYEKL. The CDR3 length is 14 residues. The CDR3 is CASSRQVNNYGYTF. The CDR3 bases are TGCGCCAGCAGCCGACAGGTGAATAACTATGGCTACACCTTC.

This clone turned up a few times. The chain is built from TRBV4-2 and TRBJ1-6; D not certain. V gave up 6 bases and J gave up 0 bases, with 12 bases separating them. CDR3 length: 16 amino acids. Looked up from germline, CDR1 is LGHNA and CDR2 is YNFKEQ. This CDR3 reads CASRGRSSSYNSPLHF. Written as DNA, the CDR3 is TGTGCCAGCAGGGGGAGGAGTAGCTCCTATAATTCACCCCTCCACTTT.

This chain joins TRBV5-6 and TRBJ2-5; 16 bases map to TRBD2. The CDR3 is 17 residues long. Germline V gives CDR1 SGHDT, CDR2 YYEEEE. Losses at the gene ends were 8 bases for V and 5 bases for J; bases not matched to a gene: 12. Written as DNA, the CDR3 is TGTGCCAGTGCGACCGGGACTAGCGGGGGGGCCGGGGAGACCCAGTACTTC. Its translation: CASATGTSGGAGETQYF.

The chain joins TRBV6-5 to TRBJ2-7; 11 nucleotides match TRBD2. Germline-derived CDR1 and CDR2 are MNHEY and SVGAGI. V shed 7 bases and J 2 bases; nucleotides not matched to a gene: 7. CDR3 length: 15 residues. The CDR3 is CASTPRLAGTYEQYF. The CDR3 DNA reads TGTGCCAGCACCCCACGACTAGCGGGGACCTACGAGCAGTACTTC.

CDR3 residues: CASSTSGTGGNEQYF. The CDR3, as DNA: TGTGCCAGCAGTACATCCGGGACAGGGGGCAACGAGCAGTACTTC. J is TRBJ2-7 and V is TRBV28, with 12 bases matching TRBD1. The CDR3 spans 15 residues. Trimming took 5 bases from V and 5 from J; bases not matched to a gene: 7. Germline CDR1 reads MDHEN; CDR2 reads SYDVKM.

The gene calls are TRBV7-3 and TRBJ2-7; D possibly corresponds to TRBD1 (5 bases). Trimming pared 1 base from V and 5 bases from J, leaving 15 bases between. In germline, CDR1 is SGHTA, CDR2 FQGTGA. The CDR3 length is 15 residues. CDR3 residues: CASSLNQGSSDEQYF. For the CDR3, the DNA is TGTGCCAGCAGCTTAAACCAGGGTTCGTCCGACGAGCAGTACTTC. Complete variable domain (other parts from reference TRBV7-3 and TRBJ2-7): GAGVSQTPSNKVTEKGKYVELRCDPISGHTALYWYRQSLGQGPEFLIYFQGTGAADDSGLPNDRFFAVRPEGSVSTLKIQRTERGDSAVYLCASSLNQGSSDEQYFGPGTRLTVT.

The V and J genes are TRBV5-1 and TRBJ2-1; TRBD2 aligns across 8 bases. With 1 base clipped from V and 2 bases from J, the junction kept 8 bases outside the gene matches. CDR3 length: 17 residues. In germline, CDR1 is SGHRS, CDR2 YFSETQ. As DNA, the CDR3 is TGCGCCAGCAGCTTGCCGGGGGGTAGCGGGACCTACAATGAGCAGTTCTTC. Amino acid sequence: CASSLPGGSGTYNEQFF.

This CDR3 is CAISPRTVNTEAFF. Here the CDR3 DNA reads TGTGCCATCAGTCCCCGGACAGTGAACACTGAAGCTTTCTTT. The chain links TRBV10-3 to TRBJ1-1; TRBD1 is a possible D gene (6 bases). CDR1 and CDR2 (germline): ENHRY, SYGVKD. The CDR3 has 14 residues. Deletions cut 5 bases from V and 0 bases from J, with 10 bases between.

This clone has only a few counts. CDR3 nucleotide sequence: TGTGCCAGCAGTTTACACTCTGATTCACCCCTCCACTTT. Its protein is CASSLHSDSPLHF. The chain carries TRBV27 and TRBJ1-6; D remains unclear. CDR1 and CDR2 from the germline V gene are MNHEY and SMNVEV (reference sequence). The CDR3 covers 13 residues. Trimming removed 2 bases from V and 8 bases from J, with 7 bases in between.

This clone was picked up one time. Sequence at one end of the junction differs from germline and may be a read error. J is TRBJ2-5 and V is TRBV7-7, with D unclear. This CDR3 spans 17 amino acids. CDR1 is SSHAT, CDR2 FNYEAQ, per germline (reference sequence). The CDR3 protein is CASSRLNVATLQETQYF. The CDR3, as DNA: TGTGCTAGCAGCCGACTTAATGTGGCTACTCTGCAAGAGACCCAGTACTTC.

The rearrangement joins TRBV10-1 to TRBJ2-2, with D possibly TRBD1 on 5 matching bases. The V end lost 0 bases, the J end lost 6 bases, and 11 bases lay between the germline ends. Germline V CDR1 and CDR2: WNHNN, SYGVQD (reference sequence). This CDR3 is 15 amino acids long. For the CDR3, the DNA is TGCGCCAGCAGTGAGTCGATGGCAGGGCCCGGGGAGCTGTTTTTT. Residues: CASSESMAGPGELFF.

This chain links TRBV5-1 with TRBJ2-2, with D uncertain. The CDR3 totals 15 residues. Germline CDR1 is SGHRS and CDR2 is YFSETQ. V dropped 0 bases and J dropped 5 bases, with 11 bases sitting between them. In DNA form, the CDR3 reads TGCGCCAGCAGCTTGGACAGCTCGGAAACCGGGGAGCTGTTTTTT. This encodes CASSLDSSETGELFF.

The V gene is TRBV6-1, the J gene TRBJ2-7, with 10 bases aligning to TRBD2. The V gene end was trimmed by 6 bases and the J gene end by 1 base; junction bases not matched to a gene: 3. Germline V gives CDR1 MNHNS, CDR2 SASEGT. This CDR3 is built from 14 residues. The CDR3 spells CASSALAGSYEQYF. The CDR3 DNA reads TGTGCCAGCAGCGCACTAGCGGGATCCTACGAGCAGTACTTC.

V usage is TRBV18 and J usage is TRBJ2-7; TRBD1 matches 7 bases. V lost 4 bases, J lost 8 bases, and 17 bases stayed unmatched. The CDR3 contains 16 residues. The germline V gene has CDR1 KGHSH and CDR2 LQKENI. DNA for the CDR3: TGTGCCAGCTCACTGAATTATGGGACAGCTAGTGGGAAGCAGTACTTC. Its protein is CASSLNYGTASGKQYF.

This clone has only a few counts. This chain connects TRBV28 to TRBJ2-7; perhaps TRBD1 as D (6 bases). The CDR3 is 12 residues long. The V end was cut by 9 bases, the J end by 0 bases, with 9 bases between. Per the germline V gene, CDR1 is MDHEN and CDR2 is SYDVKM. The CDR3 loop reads CASLTGSYEQYF. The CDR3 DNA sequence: TGTGCCAGTTTGACAGGCTCCTACGAGCAGTACTTC.

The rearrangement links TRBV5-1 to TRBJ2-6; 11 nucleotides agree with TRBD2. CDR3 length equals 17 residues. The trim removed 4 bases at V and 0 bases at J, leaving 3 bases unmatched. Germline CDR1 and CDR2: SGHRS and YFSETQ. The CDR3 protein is CASSTGLAASGANVLTF. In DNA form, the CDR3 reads TGCGCCAGCAGCACGGGACTAGCGGCCTCTGGGGCCAACGTCCTGACTTTC.

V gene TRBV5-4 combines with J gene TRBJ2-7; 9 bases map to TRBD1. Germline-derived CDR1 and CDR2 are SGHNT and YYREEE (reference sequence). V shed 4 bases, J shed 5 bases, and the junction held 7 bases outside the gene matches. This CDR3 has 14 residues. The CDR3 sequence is CASSQGQGSDEQYF. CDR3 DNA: TGTGCCAGCAGCCAAGGACAGGGGAGCGACGAGCAGTACTTC.

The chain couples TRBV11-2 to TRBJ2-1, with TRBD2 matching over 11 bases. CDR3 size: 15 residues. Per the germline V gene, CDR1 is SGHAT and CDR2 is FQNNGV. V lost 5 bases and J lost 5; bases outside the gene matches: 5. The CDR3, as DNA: TGTGCCAGCAGCGAGACTAGCGGGATCAACAATGAGCAGTTCTTC. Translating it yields CASSETSGINNEQFF.